This T cell receptor beta chain is drawn from a study of T cells in tumors after PD-1 blockade. Study information: Patients received pembrolizumab 200 mg every 3 weeks or cemiplimab 350 mg every 2 weeks. Some patients also took daily vismodegib 150 mg during anti-PD-1 treatment. Peripheral blood samples averaged 36,536 unique clonotypes and 100,000 to 130,000 templates.

As for this clone: What it recognizes is unknown.

Assay used: immunoSEQ multiplex PCR; TCRdb lists only in-frame clones, some missing. In the table there are about 20,000 clones, around 80% of which are singletons. Germline CDR1 is SGHRS and CDR2 is YFSETQ. The CDR3 spans 15 residues. Trimming cost V 1 base and J 6 bases; bases outside gene matches: 5. Overall study results and limits: Blood contained approximately 43% of the tumor's TCR clonotypes.

The TCR sequence derives from a human donor with basal cell carcinoma. The specimen comprised PBMCs, sampled before anti-PD-1 treatment. The V gene is TRBV5-1, the J gene TRBJ1-4, with 8 bases lining up with TRBD1. CDR3 sequence reads: CASSLRTGGDEKLFF. As DNA, the CDR3 is TGCGCCAGCAGCTTGCGTACAGGGGGGGATGAAAAACTGTTTTTT.